A single sample gave rise to the 5 T cell receptor beta chains below, sequenced in a study of metastatic and nonmetastatic thyroid tumors. TCRdb reanalyzed the PCR reads with MiXCR. The table records roughly 38,000 clones, roughly 12% of them present only once. Before thyroid surgery, none of the patients had received any treatment. Sequenced material: blood. The source is a male donor with papillary thyroid cancer or a benign thyroid nodule (not recorded which). Some clones in this sample may be carry-over from other donors' samples.

Concerning this clone itself: This CDR3 is missing its conserved last phenylalanine or tryptophan, likely due to a read error. CDR3 sequence (DNA): TGCAGTGCTAGCCCCATCAGGGTTTTATCCTACGAGCAGTACTTA. Protein sequence: CSASPIRVLSYEQYL. The V and J genes are TRBV20-1 and TRBJ2-7, with a possible D match to TRBD1 (5 bases). The V gene lost 3 bases and the J gene lost 1 base, with 16 bases spanning the gap. Germline-derived CDR1 and CDR2 are DFQATT and SNEGSKA (reference sequence). This CDR3 has 15 residues.

The chain has TRBV2 and TRBJ2-3; the match to TRBD2 covers 8 bases. This CDR3 has 16 residues. Germline loops: CDR1 SNHLY, CDR2 FYNNEI. The J segment lost 2 bases and the V segment lost 1 base, leaving 5 bases of the junction unmatched. CDR3 region: CASSEEGTRYTDTQYF. CDR3 sequence (DNA): TGTGCCAGCAGTGAAGAAGGGACTAGGTACACAGATACGCAGTATTTT.

This clone appeared many times. This rearrangement joins TRBV15 to TRBJ2-7; tentative D call: TRBD2 (6 bases). Trimming shortened V by 1 base and J by 2 bases, and 12 bases separated the two germline ends. The CDR3 has 15 residues. CDR1 is LNHNV and CDR2 is YYDKDF in the germline V gene (reference sequence). As DNA, the CDR3 is TGTGCCACCAGCAGAGTGGCTAGCGTGGCCTACGAGCAGTACTTC. Translating it yields CATSRVASVAYEQYF.

This clone occurred many times. V and J are TRBV20-1 and TRBJ2-7; D call uncertain. This CDR3 has 8 residues. Germline CDR1 is DFQATT and CDR2 is SNEGSKA (reference sequence). CDR3 sequence (DNA): TGCAGCCGCTACGAGCAGTACTTC. Translation: CSRYEQYF.

There are many counts of this clone. The chain uses TRBV20-1 and TRBJ1-2; D remains unclear. V lost 5 bases and J lost 7, with 14 bases in between. Per the germline V gene, CDR1 is DFQATT and CDR2 is SNEGSKA (reference sequence). There are 12 residues in the CDR3. CDR3: CSASQSLGGYTF. The CDR3 DNA follows: TGCAGTGCTTCCCAGAGCTTGGGTGGCTACACCTTC.